These 21 T cell receptor beta chains originate from one sample sequenced in a study of CD8 T cells in ankylosing spondylitis. TCRdb redid the calling of the 5' RACE reads with MiXCR, one entry per CDR3 protein. The sample shows about 170,000 distinct CDR3 sequences, about 17% of them seen only once. Input material: blood, either unsorted or a sorted T cell fraction (not recorded which). These TCRs come from a male donor with ankylosing spondylitis or in good health (not recorded which).

The J gene is TRBJ2-5, the V gene TRBV5-4, with D possibly TRBD1 on 6 matching bases. CDR1 and CDR2 (germline): SGHNT, YYREEE (reference sequence). There are 15 residues in the CDR3. Trimming left V 3 bases short and J 1 base short, with 13 bases between. In DNA form, the CDR3 reads TGTGCCAGCAGCTCAACAGGGTGGCGCCAAGAGACCCAGTACTTC. This codes for CASSSTGWRQETQYF.

This clonotype ranks as medium-sized. The chain uses TRBV20-1 and TRBJ2-1; D is ambiguous. This CDR3 spans 12 amino acids. The germline V gene encodes CDR1 DFQATT and CDR2 SNEGSKA (reference sequence). Trimming pared 0 bases from V and 7 bases from J, leaving 7 bases between. The CDR3 spells CSAREDGNEQFF. CDR3 DNA sequence: TGCAGTGCTAGAGAAGACGGGAATGAGCAGTTCTTC.

This clonotype is medium-sized (0.01 to 0.1%). The gene calls are TRBV12-3 or TRBV12-4 and TRBJ2-7; TRBD2 matches at 11 bases. The CDR3 has 15 residues. With V trimmed by 2 bases and J by 3 bases, 3 bases remained unmatched. This chain's CDR3 is CASSLLAGGLYEQYF. The CDR3 nucleotides read TGTGCCAGCAGTTTACTAGCGGGGGGCCTCTACGAGCAGTACTTC.

With regard to this clonotype: One end of the junction is discordant with germline, which a read error may explain. The chain links TRBV12-3 or TRBV12-4 to TRBJ2-2; 7 positions agree with TRBD2. The CDR3 length is 19 residues. CDR3 residues: CTSSPGLSGNPPYTGELFF. The CDR3 DNA follows: TGTACCAGCAGTCCCGGACTAAGCGGGAACCCGCCTTACACCGGGGAGCTGTTTTTT.

This clonotype was counted ten times or more. The chain combines TRBV28 with TRBJ2-7, with TRBD1 matching 7 bases. Germline loops: CDR1 MDHEN, CDR2 SYDVKM. Losses at the gene ends were 8 bases for V and 2 bases for J; bases not matched to a gene: 6. This CDR3 comprises 13 residues. The CDR3 DNA follows: TGTGCCAGCGGTGCGACAGGGCCCTACGAGCAGTACTTC. Encoded protein: CASGATGPYEQYF.

The chain has TRBV15 and TRBJ1-5; D is ambiguous. Germline lookup yields CDR1 LNHNV and CDR2 YYDKDF (reference sequence). The CDR3 length is 13 residues. Trimming removed 0 bases from V and 8 bases from J, with 8 bases in between. The CDR3 nucleotides read TGTGCCACCAGCAGAGAAAGCGGGAAGCCCCAGCATTTT. Translating it yields CATSRESGKPQHF. Variable domain in full (rest from reference TRBV15 and TRBJ1-5): DAMVIQNPRYQVTQFGKPVTLSCSQTLNHNVMYWYQQKSSQAPKLLFHYYDKDFNNEADTPDNFQSRRPNTSFCFLDIRSPGLGDTAMYLCATSRESGKPQHFGDGTRLSIL.

V usage is TRBV30 and J usage is TRBJ2-5; TRBD2 matches at 8 bases. The ends lost 0 bases at V and 5 bases at J; junction bases unmatched: 8. Germline CDR1 is GTSNPN and CDR2 is SVGIG (reference sequence). The CDR3 has 15 amino acids. The CDR3 loop reads CAWSVTGGPKETQYF. The CDR3 DNA reads as TGTGCCTGGAGTGTTACGGGAGGGCCTAAGGAGACCCAGTACTTC. Together with reference TRBV30 and TRBJ2-5, the CDR3 gives the full variable domain: SQTIHQWPATLVQPVGSPLSLECTVEGTSNPNLYWYRQAAGRGLQLLFYSVGIGQISSEVPQNLSASRPQDRQFILSSKKLLLSDSGFYLCAWSVTGGPKETQYFGPGTRLLVL.

This clonotype has a count of ten or more. This sequence joins TRBV24-1 and TRBJ2-2; possible D gene TRBD2, 6 bases. V shed 4 bases and J shed 0 bases, with 11 bases lying between them. From germline, CDR1 is KGHDR and CDR2 SFDVKD. This CDR3 is 16 amino acids long. The DNA of the CDR3 is TGTGCCACCAGTGAGTACGGGACTGCGAACACCGGGGAGCTGTTTTTT. Protein: CATSEYGTANTGELFF.

The chain uses TRBV24-1 and TRBJ2-1; possibly TRBD2 for D (6 bases). Trimming pared 4 bases from V and 0 bases from J, leaving 12 bases between. The CDR3 sequence is 16 residues long. The germline V gene has CDR1 KGHDR and CDR2 SFDVKD. CDR3 residues: CATSDSAGVSYNEQFF. The CDR3, as DNA: TGTGCCACCAGTGACTCAGCGGGTGTCTCCTACAATGAGCAGTTCTTC.

This chain joins TRBV5-6 and TRBJ2-1; 12 bases fit TRBD2. CDR3 size: 17 residues. Germline V lookup: CDR1 SGHDT, CDR2 YYEEEE. The junction had 10 bases not matched to a gene; V was cut back by 3 bases and J by 6 bases. The CDR3 spells CASSSWTSGIVGNEQFF. In nucleotides, the CDR3 is TGTGCCAGCAGCTCCTGGACTAGCGGGATCGTTGGCAATGAGCAGTTCTTC.

This clonotype was found many times. The rearrangement uses TRBV6-1 and TRBJ1-5; 10 nucleotides line up with TRBD1. The CDR3 has 16 residues. The germline V gene has CDR1 MNHNS and CDR2 SASEGT. V lost 4 bases, J lost 6 bases, and 9 bases stayed unmatched. CDR3 sequence: CASSALIDRGRQPQHF. CDR3 sequence (DNA): TGTGCCAGCAGTGCCTTAATCGACAGGGGGCGTCAGCCCCAGCATTTT.

In this sample, this clonotype turned up a few times. The chain recombines TRBV11-2 with TRBJ1-2; a possible D gene is TRBD1 (6 bases). V dropped 1 base and J dropped 2 bases, with 17 bases sitting between them. Germline assignment: CDR1 SGHAT and CDR2 FQNNGV. The CDR3 is 17 residues long. In DNA form, the CDR3 reads TGTGCCAGCAGCTTAGGACAGGTGTTGAAGGACAACTATGGCTACACCTTC. It yields the protein CASSLGQVLKDNYGYTF.

This clonotype was detected many times. V and J are TRBV28 and TRBJ2-2; D is perhaps TRBD1 (5 bases). Trimming shortened V by 7 bases and J by 1 base, and 10 bases separated the two germline ends. The CDR3 length is 14 residues. Germline loops: CDR1 MDHEN, CDR2 SYDVKM. The CDR3 bases are TGTGCCAGCACAGGGCCCCTGAACACCGGGGAGCTGTTTTTT. The encoded protein is CASTGPLNTGELFF.

This clonotype has at least ten counts. J is TRBJ2-4 and V is TRBV5-1; the D gene is possibly TRBD1 (6 bases). The germline V and J ends were trimmed by 0 bases and 16 bases, with 11 bases remaining between them. Germline V gives CDR1 SGHRS, CDR2 YFSETQ. The CDR3 runs 11 residues. In DNA, the CDR3 is TGCGCCAGCAGCTTGGAAGGACAGCTTTACTTC. This encodes CASSLEGQLYF.

Many counts were recorded for this clonotype. The DNA of the CDR3 is TGTGCCAGCAGACCCGGGACATTCCGGGAGCAGTACTTC. This codes for CASRPGTFREQYF. The chain has TRBV28 and TRBJ2-7; the D gene is possibly TRBD1 (6 bases). The CDR3 spans 13 residues. V was cut by 6 bases and J by 7 bases, with 16 bases left in between. Per germline, CDR1 MDHEN and CDR2 SYDVKM.

This chain joins TRBV20-1 and TRBJ2-1; D gene unclear. The CDR3 length is 14 residues. Germline lookup yields CDR1 DFQATT and CDR2 SNEGSKA (reference sequence). Trimming cost V 1 base and J 0 bases, with 7 bases left between them. The CDR3 is CSARALGSYNEQFF. As DNA, the CDR3 is TGCAGTGCTAGAGCCCTGGGCTCCTACAATGAGCAGTTCTTC.

The gene calls are TRBV29-1 and TRBJ2-2; 10 bases are shared with TRBD2. J lost 6 bases, V lost 3 bases, and 4 bases had no gene match. Germline CDR1 and CDR2: SQVTM and ANQGSEA. The CDR3 extends over 14 amino acids. CDR3 loop: CSVEGSGRPGELFF. The CDR3 region has the DNA TGCAGCGTTGAGGGTAGCGGGAGGCCCGGGGAGCTGTTTTTT.

On this clonotype itself: The junction shows a germline mismatch at one end, possibly a read error. The V and J genes are TRBV7-9 and TRBJ2-7; possible D gene TRBD2, 6 bases. There are 17 residues in the CDR3. Germline V lookup: CDR1 SEHNR, CDR2 FQNEAQ (reference sequence). The CDR3 sequence is CASSLPPVGGAAYEQYF. CDR3 in DNA: TGTGCCAGTAGCTTACCCCCTGTTGGCGGGGCTGCCTACGAGCAGTACTTC.

This chain connects TRBV5-1 to TRBJ1-1, with TRBD1 matching over 7 bases. V dropped 2 bases and J dropped 0; count of bases not matched to a gene: 7. CDR1 and CDR2 from the germline V gene are SGHRS and YFSETQ. The CDR3 has 16 residues. For the CDR3, the DNA is TGCGCCAGCAGCTTCGAAAGGGGGCAAATGAACACTGAAGCTTTCTTT. It encodes CASSFERGQMNTEAFF.

V usage is TRBV5-1 and J usage is TRBJ1-3, with D perhaps TRBD1 (5 bases). The V gene's germline CDR1 is SGHRS and CDR2 YFSETQ. The V gene lost 3 bases and the J gene lost 3 bases, with 13 bases spanning the gap. The CDR3 contains 15 residues. The CDR3 DNA reads as TGCGCCAGCAGCTCCTCCGGGACGGTTGGAAACACCATATATTTT. This translates into CASSSSGTVGNTIYF.

Of note for this clonotype: This may be a read error: a much more frequent sequence differs by one nucleotide. The CDR3 coding sequence is TGTGCCAGCAGTATCCGCGGCCAAACCTACGAGCAGTACTTC. This translates into CASSIRGQTYEQYF. The chain carries TRBV27 and TRBJ2-7, with D hard to call. The ends were cut back, 5 bases at V and 2 bases at J, with 13 bases in the middle. The CDR3 sequence is 14 residues long. In germline, CDR1 is MNHEY, CDR2 SMNVEV (reference sequence).